This TCR beta chain was found in a study of T cells in Graves' hyperthyroidism and ophthalmopathy. Amplification of TCR beta CDR3 regions was performed using RNA transcripts as template. The HTBI primer set served for first-round RT-PCR of the TCR CDR3. One entry per CDR3 protein, called by TCRdb with MiXCR from the multiplex PCR reads. This sample has 540,000 or so distinct CDR3 sequences, with about 15% found just once. Used for diagnoses were clinical symptoms, serum thyroxine and TRAb, thyroid ultrasound and orbital computed tomography. Germline V gene data show CDR1 as SGHTA and CDR2 as FQGNSA. Unmatched junction bases numbered 12, after V lost 4 bases and J lost 6 bases. This CDR3 is built from 16 residues. Findings and limits, study-wide: The model made its ophthalmopathy prediction, and onset followed a median approximately 6.5 months later.

This clonotype was picked up many times. The antigen is not known. The sequence came from a woman in her thirties with Graves' hyperthyroidism. The V gene is TRBV7-2, the J gene TRBJ1-2; TRBD1 agrees at 9 bases. Sequenced material: blood. CDR3 amino acids: CASSSNSPGQGNGYTF. The CDR3 DNA reads TGTGCCAGCAGCTCCAACTCCCCGGGACAGGGAAATGGCTACACCTTC.